This TCR beta chain came from a study of blood T cell repertoires in COVID-19. Looking at the study overall: Nucleic acid was either cDNA or gDNA, and it came from T cells, B-cell-depleted T cells, or PBMCs.

In the original processing: Nucleated cell counts were estimated from reference gene primer amplification. The protocol was immunoSEQ multiplex PCR, while the TCRdb copy is restricted to in-frame clones and leaves out a portion. V and J calls and clone size come straight from that table; D and trimming were deduced from the DNA. The sample records some 200,000 clones, 86% being singletons. Trimming left V 6 bases short and J 6 bases short, with 12 bases between. The CDR3 runs 13 residues. Germline V gives CDR1 KGHSH, CDR2 LQKENI. The TCR was taken from a woman over 75 in a cohort sampled during active or convalescent COVID-19. The chain joins TRBV18 to TRBJ2-1; D is unclear. The sequenced sample was peripheral blood. Here the CDR3 DNA reads TGTGCCAGCTCCCGGGTCTTTGCCAATGAGCAGTTCTTC. Translating it yields CASSRVFANEQFF.